This TCR beta chain emerged from a study of T cells in Graves' hyperthyroidism and ophthalmopathy. Germline loops: CDR1 KGHSH, CDR2 LQKENI. Trimming shortened V by 5 bases and J by 4 bases, and 12 bases separated the two germline ends. CDR3 length equals 13 residues. Amplified TCR beta CDR3 regions came from RNA transcripts. The HTBI primer set drove a first-round RT-PCR of the TCR CDR3. In TCRdb, the multiplex PCR reads were re-called with MiXCR into one record per CDR3 protein. Here the sample spans hundreds of thousands of distinct CDR3 sequences, just under 20% being singletons. As regards this clonotype: The antigen is unknown.

General study findings and limits: Ophthalmopathy was identified by the model a median approximately 6.9 months ahead of onset.

Sample: blood. This chain connects TRBV18 to TRBJ2-7; D is unclear. The clonotype originates from a middle-aged man with Graves' ophthalmopathy. The CDR3 DNA follows: TGTGCCAGCTCAATCACCTCCGGGTACGAGCAGTACTTC. This codes for CASSITSGYEQYF.